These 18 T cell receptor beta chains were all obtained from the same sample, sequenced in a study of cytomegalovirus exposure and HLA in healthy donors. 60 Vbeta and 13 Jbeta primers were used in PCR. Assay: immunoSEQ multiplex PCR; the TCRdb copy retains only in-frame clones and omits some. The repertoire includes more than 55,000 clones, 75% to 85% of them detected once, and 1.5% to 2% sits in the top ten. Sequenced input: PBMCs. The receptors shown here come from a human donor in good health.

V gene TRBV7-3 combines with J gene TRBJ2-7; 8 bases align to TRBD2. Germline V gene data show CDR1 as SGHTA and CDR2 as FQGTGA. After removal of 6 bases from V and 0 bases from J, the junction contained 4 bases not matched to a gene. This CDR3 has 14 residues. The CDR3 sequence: CASSAGLGSYEQYF. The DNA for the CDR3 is TGTGCCAGCAGTGCGGGACTAGGCTCCTACGAGCAGTACTTC.

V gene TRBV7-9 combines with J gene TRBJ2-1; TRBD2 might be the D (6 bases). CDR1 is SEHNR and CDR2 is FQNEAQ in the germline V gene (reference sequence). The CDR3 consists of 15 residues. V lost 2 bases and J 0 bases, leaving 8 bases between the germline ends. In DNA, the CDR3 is TGTGCCAGCAGCTTATTCGGGAGCTCCTACAATGAGCAGTTCTTC. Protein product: CASSLFGSSYNEQFF.

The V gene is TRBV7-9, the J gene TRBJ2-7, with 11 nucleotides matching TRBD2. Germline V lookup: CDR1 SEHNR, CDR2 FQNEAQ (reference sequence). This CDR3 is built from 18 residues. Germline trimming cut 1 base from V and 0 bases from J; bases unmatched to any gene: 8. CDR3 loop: CASSLDVTSGTSSYEQYF. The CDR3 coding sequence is TGTGCCAGCAGCTTAGATGTGACTAGCGGGACGAGCTCCTACGAGCAGTACTTC.

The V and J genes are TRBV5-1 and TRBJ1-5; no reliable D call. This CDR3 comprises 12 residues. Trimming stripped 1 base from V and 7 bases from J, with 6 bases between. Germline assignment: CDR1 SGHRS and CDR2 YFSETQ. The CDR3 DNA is TGCGCCAGCAGCTTGACGGGACAGCCCCAGCATTTT. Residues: CASSLTGQPQHF.

In nucleotides, the CDR3 is TGCGCCAGCAGCTTGGACTTAAGGGGGTCTAGATCCGGGGAGCTGTTTTTT. It is translated as CASSLDLRGSRSGELFF. The genes are TRBV5-1 and TRBJ2-2; maybe TRBD1 (6 bases). The CDR3 sequence is 17 residues long. V lost 0 bases to trimming and J lost 6 bases, with 18 bases between them. From germline, CDR1 is SGHRS and CDR2 YFSETQ.

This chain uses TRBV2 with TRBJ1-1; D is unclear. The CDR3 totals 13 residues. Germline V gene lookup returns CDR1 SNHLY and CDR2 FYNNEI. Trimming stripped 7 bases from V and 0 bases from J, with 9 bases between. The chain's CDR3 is CASKQEVNTEAFF. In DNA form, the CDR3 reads TGTGCCAGCAAGCAGGAGGTGAACACTGAAGCTTTCTTT.

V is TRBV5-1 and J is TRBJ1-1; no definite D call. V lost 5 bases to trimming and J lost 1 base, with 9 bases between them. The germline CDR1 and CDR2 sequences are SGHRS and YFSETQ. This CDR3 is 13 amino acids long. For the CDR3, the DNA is TGCGCCAGCAGGACTTTCGCGAACACTGAAGCTTTCTTT. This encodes CASRTFANTEAFF.

The CDR3 DNA follows: TGTGCCAGCAAGGACAGGGCCGGCGGGGAGCTGTTTTTT. It translates to CASKDRAGGELFF. This sequence joins TRBV6-1 and TRBJ2-2; 8 bases fit TRBD1. The germline V gene encodes CDR1 MNHNS and CDR2 SASEGT. With V trimmed by 7 bases and J by 7 bases, 5 bases remained unmatched. The CDR3 has 13 amino acids.

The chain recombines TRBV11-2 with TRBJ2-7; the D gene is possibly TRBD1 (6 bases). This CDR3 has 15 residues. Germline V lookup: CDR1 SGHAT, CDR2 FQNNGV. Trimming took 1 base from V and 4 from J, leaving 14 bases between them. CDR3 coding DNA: TGTGCCAGCAGCTTAGTGGGGGCTCCGGGGTACGAGCAGTACTTC. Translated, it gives CASSLVGAPGYEQYF.

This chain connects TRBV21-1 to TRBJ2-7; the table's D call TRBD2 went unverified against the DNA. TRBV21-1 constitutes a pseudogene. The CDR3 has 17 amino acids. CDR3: CASSKAIETSDYYEQYF. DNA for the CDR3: TGTGCCAGCAGCAAAGCGATTGAGACTAGCGACTACTACGAGCAGTACTTC.

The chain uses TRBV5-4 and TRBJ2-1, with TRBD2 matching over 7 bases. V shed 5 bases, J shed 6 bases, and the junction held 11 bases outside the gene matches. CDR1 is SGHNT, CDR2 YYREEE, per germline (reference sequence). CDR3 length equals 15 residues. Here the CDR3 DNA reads TGTGCCAGCAGTCACGGTCGGGACTACGCCAATGAGCAGTTCTTC. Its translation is CASSHGRDYANEQFF.

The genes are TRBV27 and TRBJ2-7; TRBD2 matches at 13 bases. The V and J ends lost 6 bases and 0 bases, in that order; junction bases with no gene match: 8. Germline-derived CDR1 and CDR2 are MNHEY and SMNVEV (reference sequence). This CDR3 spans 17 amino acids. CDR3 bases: TGTGCCAGCAGACCCCACGGACTAGCGGGGGACTCCTACGAGCAGTACTTC. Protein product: CASRPHGLAGDSYEQYF.

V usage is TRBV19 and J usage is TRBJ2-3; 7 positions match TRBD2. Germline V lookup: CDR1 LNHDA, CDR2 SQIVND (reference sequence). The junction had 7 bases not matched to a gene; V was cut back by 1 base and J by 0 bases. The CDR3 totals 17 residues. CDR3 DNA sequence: TGTGCCAGTAGTATAGCTTGGGCGGGGGAAAGCACAGATACGCAGTATTTT. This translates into CASSIAWAGESTDTQYF.

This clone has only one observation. CDR3 sequence (DNA): TGTGCCAGCAGCTTAAGGTCCGGGTATGGCTACACCTTC. Protein sequence: CASSLRSGYGYTF. The chain recombines TRBV7-3 with TRBJ1-2; no firm D call. CDR1 and CDR2 (germline): SGHTA, FQGTGA. V lost 1 base and J lost 5, with 8 bases in between. This CDR3 is 13 amino acids long.

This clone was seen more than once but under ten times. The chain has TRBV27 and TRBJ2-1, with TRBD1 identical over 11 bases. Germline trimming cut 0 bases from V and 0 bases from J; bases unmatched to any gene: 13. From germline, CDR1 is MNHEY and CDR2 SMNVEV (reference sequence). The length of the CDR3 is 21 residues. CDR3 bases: TGTGCCAGCAGTTTATCTGAATGGACAGGGGGCATCGGAAGCTCCTACAATGAGCAGTTCTTC. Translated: CASSLSEWTGGIGSSYNEQFF.

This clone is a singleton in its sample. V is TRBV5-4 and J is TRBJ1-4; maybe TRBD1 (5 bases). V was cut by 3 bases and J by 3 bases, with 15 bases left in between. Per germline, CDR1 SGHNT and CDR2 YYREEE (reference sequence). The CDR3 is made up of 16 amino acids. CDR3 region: CASSSGQGRANEKLFF. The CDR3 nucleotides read TGTGCCAGCAGCTCGGGCCAGGGCCGGGCTAATGAAAAACTGTTTTTT.

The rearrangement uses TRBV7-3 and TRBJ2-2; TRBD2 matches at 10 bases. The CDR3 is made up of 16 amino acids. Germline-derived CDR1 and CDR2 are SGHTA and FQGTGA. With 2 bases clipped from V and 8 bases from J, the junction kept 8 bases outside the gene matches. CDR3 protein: CASSLGLAGAAGELFF. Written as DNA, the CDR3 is TGTGCCAGCAGCTTAGGTCTAGCGGGGGCCGCGGGGGAGCTGTTTTTT. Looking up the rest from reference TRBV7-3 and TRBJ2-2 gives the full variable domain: GAGVSQTPSNKVTEKGKYVELRCDPISGHTALYWYRQSLGQGPEFLIYFQGTGAADDSGLPNDRFFAVRPEGSVSTLKIQRTERGDSAVYLCASSLGLAGAAGELFFGEGSRLTVL.

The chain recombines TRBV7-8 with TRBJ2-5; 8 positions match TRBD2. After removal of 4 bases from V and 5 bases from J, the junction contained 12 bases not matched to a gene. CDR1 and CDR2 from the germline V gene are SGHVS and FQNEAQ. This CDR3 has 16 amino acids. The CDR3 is CASSSGVAGGGETQYF. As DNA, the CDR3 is TGTGCCAGCAGCTCAGGGGTCGCGGGAGGAGGTGAGACCCAGTACTTC.